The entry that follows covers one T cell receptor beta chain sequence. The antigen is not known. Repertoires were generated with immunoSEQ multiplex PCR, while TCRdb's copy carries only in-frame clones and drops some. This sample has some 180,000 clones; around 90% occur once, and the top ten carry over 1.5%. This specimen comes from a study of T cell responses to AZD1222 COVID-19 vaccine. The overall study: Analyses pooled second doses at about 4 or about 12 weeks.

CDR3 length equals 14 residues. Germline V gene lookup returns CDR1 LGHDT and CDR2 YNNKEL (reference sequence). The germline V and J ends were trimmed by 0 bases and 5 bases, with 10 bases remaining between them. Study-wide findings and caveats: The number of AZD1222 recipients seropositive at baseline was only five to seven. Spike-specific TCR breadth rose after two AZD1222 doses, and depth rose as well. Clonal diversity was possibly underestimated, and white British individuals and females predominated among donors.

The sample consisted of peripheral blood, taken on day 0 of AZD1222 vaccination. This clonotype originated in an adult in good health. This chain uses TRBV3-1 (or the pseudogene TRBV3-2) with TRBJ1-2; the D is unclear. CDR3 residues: CASSQEVAGYGYTF. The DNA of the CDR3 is TGTGCCAGCAGCCAAGAGGTGGCGGGGTATGGCTACACCTTC.